The sequence of this TCR beta chain was determined in a study of blood T cell repertoires in COVID-19. The CDR3 runs to 14 residues. Trimming cost V 5 bases and J 0 bases, with 10 bases left between them. The germline CDR1 and CDR2 sequences are MNHEY and SVGAGI. In its sample, this clone was seen once. The method was immunoSEQ multiplex PCR; TCRdb's version includes in-frame clones alone and lacks a portion of them. The sample lists approximately 91,000 clones; roughly 85% were seen once. This clonotype was sampled from a man aged 65-85 years with acute or convalescent COVID-19. This chain connects TRBV6-5 to TRBJ1-2; tentative D call: TRBD1 (5 bases). Sequenced sample: peripheral blood. CDR3 DNA: TGTGCCAGCAGTCCGGGGGGGGCTAACTATGGCTACACCTTC. Its protein product is CASSPGGANYGYTF.